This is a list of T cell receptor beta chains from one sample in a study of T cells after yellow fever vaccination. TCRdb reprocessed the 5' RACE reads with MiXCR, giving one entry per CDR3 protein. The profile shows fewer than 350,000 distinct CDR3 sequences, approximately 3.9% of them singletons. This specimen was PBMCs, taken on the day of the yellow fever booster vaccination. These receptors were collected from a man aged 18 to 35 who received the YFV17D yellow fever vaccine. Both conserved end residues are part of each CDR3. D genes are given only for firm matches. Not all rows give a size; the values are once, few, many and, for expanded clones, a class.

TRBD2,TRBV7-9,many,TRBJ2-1,CASSPIGGANEQFF,TGTGCCAGCAGCCCTATCGGGGGGGCCAATGAGCAGTTCTTC
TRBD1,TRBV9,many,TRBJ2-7,CASSVGRTGVGEQYF,TGTGCCAGCAGCGTAGGAAGGACAGGGGTGGGGGAGCAGTACTTC
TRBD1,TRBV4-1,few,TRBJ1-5,CASSQPWGQRNQPQHF,TGCGCCAGCAGCCAGCCGTGGGGACAGCGCAATCAGCCCCAGCATTTT
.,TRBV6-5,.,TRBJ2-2,CASSKSGVGRLTGELFF,TGTGCCAGCAGCAAAAGCGGCGTGGGGCGACTCACCGGGGAGCTGTTTTTT
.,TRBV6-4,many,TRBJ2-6,CASSESSRSGANVLTF,TGTGCCAGCAGTGAATCCTCACGCTCTGGGGCCAACGTCCTGACTTTC
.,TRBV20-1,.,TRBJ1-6,CSARRLNGGNSPLHF,TGCAGTGCTAGAAGGTTGAACGGGGGTAATTCACCCCTCCACTTT
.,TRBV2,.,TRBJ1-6,CASSEQPSSYNSPLHF,TGTGCCAGCAGTGAACAGCCGAGCTCCTATAATTCACCCCTCCACTTT
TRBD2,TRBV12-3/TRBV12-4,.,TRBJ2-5,CASSFGGLAETQYF,TGTGCCAGCAGTTTTGGAGGACTAGCGGAGACCCAGTACTTC
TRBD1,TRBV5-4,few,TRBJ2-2,CASGTGGPGELFF,TGTGCCAGCGGGACAGGGGGACCCGGGGAGCTGTTTTTT
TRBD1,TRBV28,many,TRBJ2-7,CASSPHRDRDPEQYF,TGTGCCAGCAGTCCACATAGGGACAGGGACCCCGAGCAGTACTTC
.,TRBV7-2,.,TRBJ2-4,CASSFYGGRNLVQYF,TGTGCCAGCAGCTTCTACGGGGGGCGGAATTTGGTTCAGTACTTC
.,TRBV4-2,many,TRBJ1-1,CASSGESEAFF,TGTGCCAGCTCAGGGGAGTCTGAAGCTTTCTTT
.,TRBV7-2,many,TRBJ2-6,CASSLYSSGANVLTF,TGTGCCAGCAGCTTGTACAGCTCTGGGGCCAACGTCCTGACTTTC
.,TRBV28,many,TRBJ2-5,CASSGGRGWQETQYF,TGTGCCAGCAGTGGGGGGCGGGGATGGCAAGAGACCCAGTACTTC
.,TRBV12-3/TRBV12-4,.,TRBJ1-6,CASSLQGFYNSPLHF,TGTGCCAGCAGTTTACAGGGGTTCTATAATTCACCCCTCCACTTT
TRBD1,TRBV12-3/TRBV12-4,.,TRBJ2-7,CASSFRGGQDEQYF,TGTGCCAGCAGTTTTCGAGGGGGCCAGGACGAGCAGTACTTC
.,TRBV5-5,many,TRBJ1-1,CASSAYDQGRNEAFF,TGTGCCAGCAGCGCATACGACCAGGGGAGGAATGAAGCTTTCTTT
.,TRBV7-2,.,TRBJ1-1,CASSLAGQGTEAFF,TGTGCCAGCAGCTTAGCAGGTCAGGGTACTGAAGCTTTCTTT
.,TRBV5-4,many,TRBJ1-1,CASSPGGWGEAFF,TGTGCCAGCAGCCCGGGGGGTTGGGGTGAAGCTTTCTTT
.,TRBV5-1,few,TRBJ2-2,CASSLVPRTPGATGELFF,TGCGCCAGCAGCTTGGTTCCGCGCACCCCCGGTGCCACCGGGGAGCTGTTTTTT
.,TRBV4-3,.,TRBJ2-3,CASSQTRAGDTQYF,TGCGCCAGCAGCCAGACCCGTGCGGGCGATACGCAGTATTTT
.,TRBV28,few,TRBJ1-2,CASSLREYGYTF,TGTGCCAGCAGTTTAAGGGAGTATGGCTACACCTTC
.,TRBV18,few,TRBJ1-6,CASSPGMRVASPLHF,TGTGCCAGCTCACCGGGCATGAGGGTGGCATCACCCCTCCACTTT
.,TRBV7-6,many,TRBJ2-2,CASSLVRANIGELFF,TGTGCCAGCAGCTTAGTCAGGGCAAATATCGGGGAGCTGTTTTTT
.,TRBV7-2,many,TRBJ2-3,CASSLGSQFDTQYF,TGTGCCAGCAGCTTAGGTAGCCAGTTCGATACGCAGTATTTT
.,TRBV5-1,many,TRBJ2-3,CASSSAAVGRPDTQYF,TGCGCCAGCAGCAGCGCGGCCGTGGGCCGCCCAGATACGCAGTATTTT
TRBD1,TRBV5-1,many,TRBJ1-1,CASSLLRGLKTEAFF,TGCGCCAGCAGCTTGTTGAGGGGGCTCAAAACTGAAGCTTTCTTT
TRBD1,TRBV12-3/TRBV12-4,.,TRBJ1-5,CASSFSTGTGNQPQHF,TGTGCCAGCAGTTTTTCGACCGGGACAGGGAATCAGCCCCAGCATTTT
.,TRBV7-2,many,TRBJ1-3,CASSLEPSGNTIYF,TGTGCCAGCAGCTTAGAACCCTCTGGAAACACCATATATTTT
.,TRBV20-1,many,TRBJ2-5,CSARDGDYQETQYF,TGCAGTGCTAGAGATGGGGACTACCAAGAGACCCAGTACTTC
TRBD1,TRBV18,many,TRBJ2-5,CASLTGAQETQYF,TGTGCCAGCTTGACAGGGGCCCAAGAGACCCAGTACTTC
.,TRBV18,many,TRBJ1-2,CASSPREVFNYGYTF,TGTGCCAGCTCACCACGAGAAGTGTTTAACTATGGCTACACCTTC
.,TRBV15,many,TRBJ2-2,CATSRAFGEVGELFF,TGTGCCACCAGCAGGGCTTTTGGAGAGGTCGGGGAGCTGTTTTTT
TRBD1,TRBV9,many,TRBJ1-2,CASSATGEVGYTF,TGTGCCAGCAGCGCTACAGGGGAGGTTGGCTACACCTTC
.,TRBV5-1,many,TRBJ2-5,CASSLVISVGETQYF,TGCGCCAGCAGCTTGGTCATTAGCGTGGGGGAGACCCAGTACTTC
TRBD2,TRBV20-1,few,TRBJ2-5,CSAKSASGELLGTQYF,TGCAGTGCTAAATCAGCTAGCGGGGAGCTCCTCGGGACCCAGTACTTC
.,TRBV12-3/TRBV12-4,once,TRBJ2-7,CASSLGQAHEQYF,TGTGCCAGCAGTTTAGGACAGGCCCACGAGCAGTACTTC